This T cell receptor beta chain is drawn from a study of T cell responses to AZD1222 COVID-19 vaccine. Trimming took 3 bases from V and 2 from J, leaving 16 bases between them. CDR3 length: 16 amino acids. The germline CDR1 and CDR2 sequences are LNHDA and SQIVND (reference sequence). Assay used: immunoSEQ multiplex PCR; TCRdb lists only in-frame clones, some missing. The sample lists 80,000 or so clones, roughly 80% occurring once. The sample holds one count of this clone. The rearrangement links TRBV19 to TRBJ2-5; maybe TRBD2 (6 bases). This sequence originates from an adult who received the MenACWY meningococcal vaccine as a control. The material was peripheral blood, obtained 28 days after the second dose of the MenACWY control vaccine. For the CDR3, the DNA is TGTGCCAGTAGTATCTGGAGGGGAGGAGGGCAAGAGACCCAGTACTTC. Amino acid sequence: CASSIWRGGGQETQYF.